A single TCR beta chain is shown here with its context. This record comes from a study of blood T cell repertoires in COVID-19. Germline V gene sequence: CDR1 SGDLS, CDR2 YYNGEE. This CDR3 spans 15 amino acids. After removal of 4 bases from V and 2 bases from J, the junction contained 4 bases not matched to a gene. Sequencing was performed with immunoSEQ multiplex PCR; in TCRdb, only in-frame clones are kept and a portion is missing. The table lists approximately 150,000 clones, 88% of them singletons. This TCR was sampled from a human donor with COVID-19, enrolled during active disease. The donor label of this sample is uncertain. J is TRBJ2-3 and V is TRBV9, with 10 bases identical to TRBD2. Sample: peripheral blood. The CDR3 is CASSPLAGNTDTQYF. In DNA form, the CDR3 reads TGTGCCAGCAGCCCACTAGCGGGGAACACAGATACGCAGTATTTT.